The table lists the clone carrying this T cell receptor beta chain with a few counts. Its antigen is still unknown. The CDR3 is made up of 15 amino acids. The V end lost 6 bases, the J end lost 3 bases, and 17 bases lay between the germline ends. CDR1 and CDR2 from the germline V gene are ENHRY and SYGVKD. The sample originates from a study of neurological immune-mediated disorders. Study findings and constraints: The greatest TCR clonal expansion occurred in HTLV-1-associated myelopathy and the least in multiple sclerosis, which fell below healthy controls. Across subjects, no CDR3 amino acid sequence appeared in expanded clones of more than one subject, a finding that suggested private repertoires in all groups.

Synthesis of cDNA was performed by 5'RACE using 10-nucleotide random UMIs. TCRdb re-called the 5' RACE reads with MiXCR, one entry per CDR3 protein. The data contain 74,000 or so distinct CDR3 sequences, roughly 9.9% of them singletons. The genes are TRBV10-3 and TRBJ1-1; no reliable D call. Input material: PBMCs. This receptor was identified in a man in his forties or fifties in good health. This chain's CDR3 is CAISPKASRDTEAFF. The CDR3 nucleotides are TGTGCCATCAGCCCGAAAGCCTCGAGGGACACTGAAGCTTTCTTT.